This T cell receptor (beta chain) was obtained from a study of blood T cell repertoires in COVID-19. Clones were read by immunoSEQ multiplex PCR, and TCRdb kept only the in-frame ones, dropping some. The sample gives nearly 110,000 clones, 65% to 75% of which show up once; approximately 0.9% is in the top ten. The V gene's germline CDR1 is LNHDA and CDR2 SQIVND (reference sequence). The CDR3 sequence is 18 residues long. J lost 3 bases, V lost 4 bases, and 13 bases had no gene match. The clonotype originates from a human donor with acute or convalescent COVID-19. The donor label of this sample is uncertain. Sequenced input: peripheral blood. The rearrangement links TRBV19 to TRBJ1-5, with 9 nucleotides matching TRBD1. In DNA, the CDR3 is TGTGCCAGTAGTACCGGGACAGGGACGGCAACCGTCAATCAGCCCCAGCATTTT. This translates into CASSTGTGTATVNQPQHF.